The sequence of this TCR beta chain was determined in a study of Ad26.COV2.S vaccination and SARS-CoV-2 variants (dated by TCRdb to 2020 to 2022). Study-wide context: Donors in the vaccine arm were drawn from COV1001, a multicentre, randomized, double-blind, placebo-controlled phase I-IIa trial testing Ad26.COV2.S in healthy adults. Ad26.COV2.S was given intramuscularly at 5x10^10 or 1x10^11 viral particles, as a single shot or as two shots 56 days apart. TCRbeta repertoire sequencing was used to assess the specificity and breadth of SARS-CoV-2-reactive T cell receptors after Ad26.COV2.S vaccination. The TCR-sequenced set comprised around 30 samples: about 19 Ad26.COV2.S vaccine recipients, 5 placebo recipients and 8 SARS-CoV-2 convalescent individuals. Participants in the trial were split at random into five groups of five each, receiving low-dose or high-dose Ad26.COV2.S once or twice, or else placebo on both occasions. Blinding of investigators to trial group allocation was maintained during experiments and outcome assessment.

The treatment or condition label for this specimen denotes: roughly 19 received Ad26.COV2.S at low or high dose, single or two shots; roughly five received placebo; per-sample allocation not given. Repertoires of vaccine and placebo recipients were sequenced from samples taken on day 63 after the first injection. Cohort 1b enrolled some 25 adults aged 18-55 years at a single site in Boston, USA, between 29 July and 7 August 2020. Ad26.COV2.S consisted of a replication-incompetent adenovirus type 26 vector by which a prefusion-stabilized SARS-CoV-2 spike protein from the original Wuhan strain was expressed. The immunoSEQ Assay was the method used to sequence TCRbeta CDR3 regions. After extraction, genomic DNA underwent amplification by bias-controlled multiplex PCR, followed by high-throughput sequencing. The study's own analysis went as follows. To quantify the absolute abundance of every unique TCRbeta CDR3 region, sequences were collapsed and filtered. Usable DNA was measured by amplifying reference genes present in all nucleated cells, and TCRbeta template counts were normalized to that usable DNA to estimate T cell fraction. Repertoire TCRs were annotated as SARS-CoV-2-specific when V gene, CDR3 amino acid sequence and J gene were exactly matched to a known reactive TCR set. MIRA supplied the reference SARS-CoV-2 TCR set, which was filtered for enrichment in COVID-19-positive ImmuneCODE repertoires so that public or cross-reactive TCRs were removed. Using the MIRA antigens, annotated TCRs were further analysed by specific ORF or by position within an ORF. Depth was the summed frequency of annotated unique rearrangements, while breadth was defined as annotated unique rearrangements over total unique productive rearrangements. TCR breadth was compared between groups using two-sided Wilcoxon rank-sum tests. In TCRdb, the immuneACCESS table is reduced to in-frame sequences with V and J assigned. These tables do not hold every clone; where another copy was compared, an unresolved V gene accounts for under half, and the others remain unexplained. The V and J calls and clone size come from that table; D and trimming were worked out from the DNA. This sample has around 380,000 clones in its table, and about 85% of those were observed once. The ten largest clones add up to approximately 3.7% of the sample.

In the case of this clone: There is no known antigen for this receptor. Base qualities are missing; no much larger clone stands one base away.

The V end gives up 2 bases and the J end 4 bases, leaving 8 bases in the junction not matched to a gene. CDR1 GTSNPN and CDR2 SVGIG are derived from the germline V gene (reference sequence). The CDR3 holds 15 amino acids from the cysteine to the phenylalanine. Left in the record is the CDR3 DNA by itself, 45 bases read in frame from the first base. Study-wide conclusions, independent of this receptor: Substantial breadth of spike-specific CD8+ and CD4+ T cell responses was reported after vaccination. The authors noted that total T cell responses may have been underestimated by the TCR breadth and depth analyses. Vaccine and placebo recipients had similar non-spike TCR breadth, a finding consistent with the vaccine containing only spike. The study was not powered for comparison of responses between vaccine doses or regimens. Spike-specific TCR breadth was higher in Ad26.COV2.S recipients than in placebo recipients (P = 0.0014).

The sequence is built from TRBV30 and TRBJ2-1; 7 bases in the junction line up with TRBD1. This clonotype was sampled from a person aged 18-60 years who received the Ad26.COV2.S COVID-19 vaccine or a placebo. Specimen: peripheral blood, collected in a trial of Ad26.COV2.S vaccine versus placebo. CDR3 protein: CAWSSLIQGYNEQFF. The sequenced DNA: TGTGCCTGGAGTTCATTGATACAGGGGTACAATGAGCAGTTCTTC.